What follows are 6 T cell receptor beta chains derived from one specimen sequenced in a study of cytomegalovirus exposure and HLA in healthy donors listed by TCRdb under 2017. The library was obtained by the immunoSEQ multiplex PCR assay. For the multiplex PCR, a mixture combining 60 forward primers for TCR Vbeta segments and 13 reverse primers for TCR Jbeta segments was used. TCRdb mirrors the immuneACCESS table, restricted to in-frame sequences. Some clones are absent from its copies; in checked studies, under half trace to an unresolved V gene, and the reason for the others is unknown. For this sample the table gives under 200,000 clones, of which 75% were detected only once. 2.5% to 3% of the sample belongs to the ten largest clones. The sequenced sample was PBMCs. Receptor source: a woman aged 45-60 years in good health and CMV-seropositive.

The gene calls are TRBV6-1 and TRBJ2-1; 9 bases line up with TRBD2. The V gene end was trimmed by 2 bases and the J gene end by 0 bases; junction bases not matched to a gene: 8. The V gene's germline CDR1 is MNHNS and CDR2 SASEGT. The CDR3 has 18 amino acids. CDR3 loop: CASSELAGLTSSYNEQFF. The CDR3 bases are TGTGCCAGCAGTGAACTAGCGGGGTTGACTAGCTCCTACAATGAGCAGTTCTTC.

This clone appeared a single time. The rearrangement joins TRBV15 to TRBJ2-1; unclear D gene. The CDR3 extends over 15 amino acids. Looked up from germline, CDR1 is LNHNV and CDR2 is YYDKDF (reference sequence). Trimming left V 5 bases short and J 2 bases short, with 13 bases between. CDR3 protein: CATSLAGPTYNEQFF. The CDR3 bases are TGTGCCACCAGCCTCGCCGGTCCCACCTACAATGAGCAGTTCTTC.

The chain carries TRBV7-9 and TRBJ1-1; no reliable D call. This CDR3 comprises 15 residues. V lost 4 bases, J lost 1 base, and 13 bases lay in between. Germline CDR1 and CDR2: SEHNR and FQNEAQ (reference sequence). The CDR3 sequence is CASSSRWASNTEAFF. DNA for the CDR3: TGTGCCAGCAGCTCCCGTTGGGCTTCGAACACTGAAGCTTTCTTT.

This clone appeared a few times. The rearrangement uses TRBV7-9 and TRBJ2-5; tentative D call: TRBD2 (5 bases). V shed 8 bases and J shed 3 bases, with 22 bases lying between them. This CDR3 region has 16 residues. CDR1 and CDR2 from the germline V gene are SEHNR and FQNEAQ (reference sequence). CDR3 residues: CASRRGKDGVEETQYF. The CDR3 nucleotides read TGTGCCAGCCGAAGAGGAAAGGACGGGGTAGAAGAGACCCAGTACTTC.

J is TRBJ1-1 and V is TRBV5-4; D might be TRBD1 (5 bases). The length of the CDR3 is 14 residues. V was trimmed by 2 bases and J by 5 bases, leaving 13 bases between them. CDR1 and CDR2 from the germline V gene are SGHNT and YYREEE (reference sequence). The CDR3 loop reads CASSFVQGGTEAFF. CDR3 nucleotides: TGTGCCAGCAGCTTTGTGCAGGGAGGGACTGAAGCTTTCTTT.

This chain links TRBV5-1 with TRBJ1-1; the match to TRBD1 covers 7 bases. Germline V gene data show CDR1 as SGHRS and CDR2 as YFSETQ. Trimming removed 1 base from V and 1 base from J; junction bases left unmatched: 4. There are 15 residues in the CDR3. CDR3 sequence reads: CASSLRGDRNTEAFF. The CDR3 DNA reads as TGCGCCAGCAGCTTGCGCGGGGACAGGAACACTGAAGCTTTCTTT. Combining the CDR3 with reference TRBV5-1 and TRBJ1-1 gives the whole variable domain KAGVTQTPRYLIKTRGQQVTLSCSPISGHRSVSWYQQTPGQGLQFLFEYFSETQRNKGNFPGRFSGRQFSNSRSEMNVSTLELGDSALYLCASSLRGDRNTEAFFGQGTRLTVV.